This T cell receptor beta chain is drawn from a study of T cell responses to AZD1222 COVID-19 vaccine. Study findings and constraints: Repertoire samples came only from after the peak T cell response. At study baseline, merely six AZD1222 recipients were seropositive.

Trimming at V came to 7 bases and at J to 8 bases, leaving 10 bases not matched to a gene. Germline V CDR1 and CDR2: MNHEY, SVGAGI. This CDR3 spans 13 amino acids. Remarks on this clone: The antigen is undetermined.

Assay: immunoSEQ multiplex PCR; the TCRdb copy retains only in-frame clones and omits some. The sample consists of 250,000 or so clones, roughly 93% of them appearing once. The TCR sequence derives from an adult in good health. The material sequenced was peripheral blood, taken on day 0 of AZD1222 vaccination. V usage is TRBV6-5 and J usage is TRBJ1-2; 7 nucleotides match TRBD1. The CDR3 here is CASTPTGKYGYTF. The CDR3 nucleotides are TGTGCCAGCACCCCGACAGGGAAATACGGCTACACCTTC.